The 8 T cell receptor beta chains below were found in one sample sequenced in a study of beta chain features in type 1 diabetes. The whole isolated RNA underwent reverse transcription, so sequencing captured expressed TCRB transcripts. TCRdb's table, derived via immunoSEQ multiplex PCR, lists solely in-frame clones and lacks some. The data show some 500,000 clones, roughly an eighth seen once. The material sequenced was naive CD4+ T cells from blood. All receptors come from a woman between 18 and 29 years old in good health.

The rearrangement links TRBV5-1 to TRBJ2-2; no clear D gene. The V end was cut by 0 bases, the J end by 4 bases, with 13 bases between. The germline CDR1 and CDR2 sequences are SGHRS and YFSETQ. This CDR3 spans 16 amino acids. CDR3 in DNA: TGCGCCAGCAGCTTGGGCCCGGGCCCGGCCACCGGGGAGCTGTTTTTT. Translation gives CASSLGPGPATGELFF.

This rearrangement joins TRBV7-9 to TRBJ2-5; possible D gene TRBD2, 5 bases. Germline V CDR1 and CDR2: SEHNR, FQNEAQ (reference sequence). The CDR3 runs 16 residues. V was pared by 4 bases and J by 5 bases, with 20 bases between. The CDR3 is CASSSSRAETWETQYF. The CDR3 DNA sequence: TGTGCCAGCAGCTCTTCCCGAGCGGAGACGTGGGAGACCCAGTACTTC.

This clone was seen a handful of times. The J gene is TRBJ1-2, the V gene TRBV10-3; no firm D call. Trimming removed 3 bases from V and 4 bases from J, with 6 bases in between. The CDR3 runs 12 residues. Germline CDR1 ENHRY, CDR2 SYGVKD. The CDR3 coding sequence is TGTGCCATCAGTGAAGGGAGCTATGGCTACACCTTC. Translating it yields CAISEGSYGYTF.

This clone appeared a few times. CDR3: CSVGTGARAEQYF. CDR3 nucleotide sequence: TGCAGCGTTGGGACAGGCGCGAGAGCGGAGCAGTACTTC. V and J are TRBV29-1 and TRBJ2-5; 7 bases match TRBD1. This CDR3 spans 13 amino acids. The V segment lost 4 bases and the J segment 11 bases; nucleotides outside the gene matches: 13. The germline gives CDR1 SQVTM, CDR2 ANQGSEA.

The CDR3 reads CASRTGLAGVETQYF. The DNA for the CDR3 is TGCGCCAGCAGGACCGGACTAGCGGGTGTCGAGACCCAGTACTTC. J is TRBJ2-5 and V is TRBV4-1; 11 nucleotides align to TRBD2. V gave up 6 bases and J gave up 5 bases; unmatched junction bases: 8. CDR1 and CDR2 from the germline V gene are MGHRA and YSYEKL. The CDR3 totals 15 residues.

The chain recombines TRBV27 with TRBJ2-1, with TRBD1 matching 8 bases. Trimming cost V 3 bases and J 6 bases; bases outside gene matches: 10. CDR3 size: 16 residues. The germline V gene has CDR1 MNHEY and CDR2 SMNVEV (reference sequence). The CDR3 nucleotides are TGTGCCAGCAGTTTCCATGTTCAGGGGGCTGGCAATGAGCAGTTCTTC. Translating gives CASSFHVQGAGNEQFF.

This clone occurred a few times. V usage is TRBV6-5 and J usage is TRBJ2-5; 8 bases are a match to TRBD1. J lost 5 bases, V lost 10 bases, and 9 bases had no gene match. The CDR3 is made up of 13 amino acids. The V gene's germline CDR1 is MNHEY and CDR2 SVGAGI. The CDR3, as DNA: TGTGCCACGAAGACAGGGGCTGGGGAGACCCAGTACTTC. Its protein is CATKTGAGETQYF.

The rearrangement uses TRBV20-1 and TRBJ2-7; 8 nucleotides align to TRBD1. With V trimmed by 5 bases and J by 5 bases, 2 bases remained unmatched. In germline, CDR1 is DFQATT, CDR2 SNEGSKA (reference sequence). The CDR3 loop spans 11 amino acids. The CDR3 sequence is CSARQGHEQYF. CDR3 coding DNA: TGCAGTGCTCGACAGGGGCACGAGCAGTACTTC.